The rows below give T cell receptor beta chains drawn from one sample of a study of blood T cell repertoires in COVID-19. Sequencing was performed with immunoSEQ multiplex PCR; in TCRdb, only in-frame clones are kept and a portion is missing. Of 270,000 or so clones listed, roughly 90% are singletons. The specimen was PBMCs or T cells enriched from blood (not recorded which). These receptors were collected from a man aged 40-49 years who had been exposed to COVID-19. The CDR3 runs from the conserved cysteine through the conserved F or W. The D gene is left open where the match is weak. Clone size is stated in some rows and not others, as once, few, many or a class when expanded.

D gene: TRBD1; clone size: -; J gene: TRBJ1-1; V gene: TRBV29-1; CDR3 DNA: TGCAGCGCCTTGACAGGGGTATACACTGAAGCTTTCTTT; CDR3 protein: CSALTGVYTEAFF
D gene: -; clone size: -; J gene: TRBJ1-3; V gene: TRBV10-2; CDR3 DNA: TGCGCCAGCAGCGGGGGGAGCCCCACCTCTGGAAACACCATATATTTT; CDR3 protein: CASSGGSPTSGNTIYF
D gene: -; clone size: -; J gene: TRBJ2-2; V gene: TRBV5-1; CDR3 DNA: TGCGCCAGCAGCATGATAGGGGTCACCGGGGAGCTGTTTTTT; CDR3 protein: CASSMIGVTGELFF
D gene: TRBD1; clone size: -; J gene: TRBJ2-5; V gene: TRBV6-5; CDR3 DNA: TGTGCCAGCAGATCAACAGGGGTGGTAGAGACCCAGTACTTC; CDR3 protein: CASRSTGVVETQYF
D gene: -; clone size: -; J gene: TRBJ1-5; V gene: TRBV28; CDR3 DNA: TGTGCCAGCAGTTTTTCAGGGCGTCAGCCCCAGCATTTT; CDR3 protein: CASSFSGRQPQHF
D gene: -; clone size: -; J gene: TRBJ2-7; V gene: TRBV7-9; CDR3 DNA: TGTGCCAGCAGCATTTCAGTTTACGAGCAGTACTTC; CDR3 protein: CASSISVYEQYF
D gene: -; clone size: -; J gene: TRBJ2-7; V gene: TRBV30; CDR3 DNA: TGTGCCTGGAGTAGAAGGGGGCTAGCGAAGGACGAGCAGTACTTC; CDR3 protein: CAWSRRGLAKDEQYF
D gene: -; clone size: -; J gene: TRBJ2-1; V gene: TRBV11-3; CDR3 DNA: TGTGCCAGCAGCCGGACAGTAGACAATGAGCAGTTCTTC; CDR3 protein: CASSRTVDNEQFF
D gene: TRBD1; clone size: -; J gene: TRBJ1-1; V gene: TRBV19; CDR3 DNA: TGTGCCAGTACCTTTGACAGGGAGAACACTGAAGCTTTCTTT; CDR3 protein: CASTFDRENTEAFF
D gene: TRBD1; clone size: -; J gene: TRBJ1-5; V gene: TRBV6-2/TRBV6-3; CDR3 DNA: TGTGCCAGCAGTTACTCGTTACAGGGGGCTAGCAATCAGCCCCAGCATTTT; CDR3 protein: CASSYSLQGASNQPQHF
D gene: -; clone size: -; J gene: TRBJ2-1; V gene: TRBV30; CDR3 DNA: TGTGCCTGGAGTGCGGCCAGCGCCACCTACAATGAGCAGTTCTTC; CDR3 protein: CAWSAASATYNEQFF
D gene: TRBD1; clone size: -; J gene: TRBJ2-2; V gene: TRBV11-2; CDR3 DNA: TGTGCCAGCAGCTCAGTTGGACAGGGAGGACCCGGGGAGCTGTTTTTT; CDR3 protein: CASSSVGQGGPGELFF
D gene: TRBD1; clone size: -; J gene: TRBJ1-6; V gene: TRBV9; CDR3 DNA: TGTGCCAGCAGCGTGACAGGGGGCCCCCTCCACTTT; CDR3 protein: CASSVTGGPLHF
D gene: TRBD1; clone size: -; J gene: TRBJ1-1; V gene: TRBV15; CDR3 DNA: TGTGCCACCAGCAAGGACAGGTCCGGTGAAGCTTTCTTT; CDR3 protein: CATSKDRSGEAFF
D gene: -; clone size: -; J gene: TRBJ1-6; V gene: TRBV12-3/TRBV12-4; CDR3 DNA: TGTGCCAGCAGTTTAGACAGGGTTTCACCCCTCCACTTT; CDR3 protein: CASSLDRVSPLHF
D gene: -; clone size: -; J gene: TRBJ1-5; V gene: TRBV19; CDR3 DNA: TGTGCCAGTACCCTTACAGGAGCAAGTAATCAGCCCCAGCATTTT; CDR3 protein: CASTLTGASNQPQHF
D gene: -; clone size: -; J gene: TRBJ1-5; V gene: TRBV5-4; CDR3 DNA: TGTGCCAGCAGCTATGGGGAGAATCAGCCCCAGCATTTT; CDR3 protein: CASSYGENQPQHF
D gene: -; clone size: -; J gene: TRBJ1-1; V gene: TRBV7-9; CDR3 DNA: TGTGCCAGCAGCTTAGCTGCAGGGGCTGCCACTGAAGCTTTCTTT; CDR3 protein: CASSLAAGAATEAFF
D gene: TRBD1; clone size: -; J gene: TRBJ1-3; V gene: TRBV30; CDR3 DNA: TGTGCCTGGAGTACCCCCCGGGACAGGGGAGGTTCTGGAAACACCATATATTTT; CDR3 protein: CAWSTPRDRGGSGNTIYF
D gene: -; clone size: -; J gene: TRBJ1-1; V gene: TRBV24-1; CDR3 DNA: TGTGCCACCAGTGATTTGTTTACAGGGGAAGCTTTCTTT; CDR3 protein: CATSDLFTGEAFF
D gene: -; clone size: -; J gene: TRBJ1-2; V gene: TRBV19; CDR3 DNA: TGTGCCAGTAGTATAAGGGAGGGTCCCTCGGAAAGCTACACCTTC; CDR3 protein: CASSIREGPSESYTF
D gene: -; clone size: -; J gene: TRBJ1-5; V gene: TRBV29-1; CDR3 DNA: TGCAGCGTTGAAGGAGGGCCGGGTGGGCAGCCCCAGCATTTT; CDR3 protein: CSVEGGPGGQPQHF
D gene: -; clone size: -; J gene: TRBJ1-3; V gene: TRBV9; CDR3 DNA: TGTGCCAGCAGCGAGGGAGGATCCTCTGGAAACACCATATATTTT; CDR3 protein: CASSEGGSSGNTIYF
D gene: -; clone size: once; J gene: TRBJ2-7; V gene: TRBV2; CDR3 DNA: TGTGCCAGCAGCCTAGCCTACGAGCAGTACTTC; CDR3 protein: CASSLAYEQYF
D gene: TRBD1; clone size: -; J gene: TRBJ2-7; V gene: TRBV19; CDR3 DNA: TGTGCCAGTAGACCGGGACAGGGACCCTACGAGCAGTACTTC; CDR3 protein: CASRPGQGPYEQYF
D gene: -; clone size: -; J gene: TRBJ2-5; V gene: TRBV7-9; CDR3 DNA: TGTGCCAGCAGCGGGTCAGGGGCCCCCGAAGAGACCCAGTACTTC; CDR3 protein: CASSGSGAPEETQYF
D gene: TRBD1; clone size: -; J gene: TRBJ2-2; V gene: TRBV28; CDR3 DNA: TGTGCCAGCAGTTTATGGGCAGGGGGAACCGGGGAGCTGTTTTTT; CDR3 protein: CASSLWAGGTGELFF
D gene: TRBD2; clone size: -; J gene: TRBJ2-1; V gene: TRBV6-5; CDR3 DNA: TGTGCCAGCGCCGGACTAGCGGGGGGGAATGAGCAGTTCTTC; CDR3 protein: CASAGLAGGNEQFF
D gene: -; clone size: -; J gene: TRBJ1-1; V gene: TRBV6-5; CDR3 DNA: TGTGCCAGCAGCGATCAGGGGCTGAACACTGAAGCTTTCTTT; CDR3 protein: CASSDQGLNTEAFF
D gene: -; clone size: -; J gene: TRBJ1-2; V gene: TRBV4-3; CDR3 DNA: TGCGCCAGCAGCCATGCGAAGTATCTTGGCTACACCTTC; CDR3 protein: CASSHAKYLGYTF
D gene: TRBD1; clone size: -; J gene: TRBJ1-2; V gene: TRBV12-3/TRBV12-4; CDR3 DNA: TGTGCCAGCAGGGAGACAGGGGTTAAGGGCTACACCTTC; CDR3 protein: CASRETGVKGYTF
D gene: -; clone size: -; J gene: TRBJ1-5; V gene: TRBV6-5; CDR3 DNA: TGTGCCAGCAGCTCCGACAAACGGGGTCAGCCCCAGCATTTT; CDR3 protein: CASSSDKRGQPQHF
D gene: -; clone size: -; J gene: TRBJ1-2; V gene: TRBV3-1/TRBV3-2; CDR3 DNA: TGTGCCAGCAGCCTAGGGTACACCCGAGAGGGTGGCTACACCTTC; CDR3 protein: CASSLGYTREGGYTF
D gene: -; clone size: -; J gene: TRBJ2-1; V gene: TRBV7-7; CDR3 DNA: TGTGCTAGCAGCTTAGTTGGGGCCTCTACAAATGAGCAGTTCTTC; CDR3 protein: CASSLVGASTNEQFF
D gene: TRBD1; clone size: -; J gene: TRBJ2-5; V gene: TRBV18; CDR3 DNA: TGTGCCAGCTCGCGTATAAGGACAGGGGGCGGGGAAGAGACCCAGTACTTC; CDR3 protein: CASSRIRTGGGEETQYF
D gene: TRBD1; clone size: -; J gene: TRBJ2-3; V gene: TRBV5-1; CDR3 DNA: TGCGCCAGCAGCCCGGGACAGGGGACGGATACGCAGTATTTT; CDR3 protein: CASSPGQGTDTQYF
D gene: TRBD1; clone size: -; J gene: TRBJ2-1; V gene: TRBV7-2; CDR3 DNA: TGTGCCAGCAGCTCGGACAGGGGGTACAATGAGCAGTTCTTC; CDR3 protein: CASSSDRGYNEQFF
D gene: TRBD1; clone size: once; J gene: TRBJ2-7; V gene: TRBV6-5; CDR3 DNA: TGTGCCAGTCGGGACAGCATGCTCGAGCAGTACTTC; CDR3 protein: CASRDSMLEQYF
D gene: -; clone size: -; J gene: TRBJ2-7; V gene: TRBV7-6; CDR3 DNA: TGTGCCAGCAGCGGGACATACGCCTACGAGCAGTACTTC; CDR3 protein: CASSGTYAYEQYF
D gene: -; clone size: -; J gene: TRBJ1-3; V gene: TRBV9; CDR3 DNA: TGTGCCAGCAGCGTAGTAGCCGGGGTCTCTGGAAACACCATATATTTT; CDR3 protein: CASSVVAGVSGNTIYF
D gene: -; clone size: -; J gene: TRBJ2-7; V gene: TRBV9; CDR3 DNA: TGTGCCAGCAGCGTAGGTGGGAGTGACGACGAGCAGTACTTC; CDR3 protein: CASSVGGSDDEQYF
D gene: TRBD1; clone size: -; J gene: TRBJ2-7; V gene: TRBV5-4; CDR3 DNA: TGTGCCAGCAGCCCTGGGACAGGGACCTCCTACGAGCAGTACTTC; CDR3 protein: CASSPGTGTSYEQYF
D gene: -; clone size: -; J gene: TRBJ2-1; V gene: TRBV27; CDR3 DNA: TGTGCCAGCAGTTCGGAGCCTTACTCCTACAATGAGCAGTTCTTC; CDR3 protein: CASSSEPYSYNEQFF
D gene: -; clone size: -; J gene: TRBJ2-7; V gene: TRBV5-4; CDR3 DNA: TGTGCCAGCAGCTTGGCCGGCAGGGACGAGCAGTACTTC; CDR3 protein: CASSLAGRDEQYF
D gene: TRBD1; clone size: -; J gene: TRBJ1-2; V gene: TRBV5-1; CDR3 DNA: TGCGCCAGCAGTCTTTTCCCTGGACAGGGAAACTCTAACTATGGCTACACCTTC; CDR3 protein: CASSLFPGQGNSNYGYTF
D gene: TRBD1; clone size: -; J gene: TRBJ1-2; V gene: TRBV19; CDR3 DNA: TGTGCCAGTAGTCTCGGAACAGGGGTAGGGAACTATGGCTACACCTTC; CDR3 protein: CASSLGTGVGNYGYTF
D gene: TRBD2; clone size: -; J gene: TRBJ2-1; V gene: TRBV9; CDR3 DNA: TGTGCCAGCAGCCCCCGGACTAGCGGGAACAATGAGCAGTTCTTC; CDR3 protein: CASSPRTSGNNEQFF
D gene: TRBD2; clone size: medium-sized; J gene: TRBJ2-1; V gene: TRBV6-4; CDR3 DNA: TGTGCCAGCAGTGACTCGACTAGCGGGAGCAATGAGCAGTTCTTC; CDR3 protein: CASSDSTSGSNEQFF
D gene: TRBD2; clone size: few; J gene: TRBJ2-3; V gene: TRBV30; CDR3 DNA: TGTGCCTGGAGTGCCCCGACTAGCGGGCACACAGATACGCAGTATTTT; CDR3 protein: CAWSAPTSGHTDTQYF
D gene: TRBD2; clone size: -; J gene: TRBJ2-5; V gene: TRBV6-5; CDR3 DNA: TGTGCCAGCAGTTACTCCCTAGCGGGTCGAAAAGAGACCCAGTACTTC; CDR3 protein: CASSYSLAGRKETQYF